This passage covers 21 T cell receptor beta chains from one sample sequenced in a study of beta chain features in type 1 diabetes. Since all of the isolated RNA was reverse transcribed, expressed TCRB transcripts were what got sequenced. Using immunoSEQ multiplex PCR, the repertoire was profiled, and TCRdb retains in-frame clones only, with some absent. Of 300,000 to 350,000 clones in the sample, less than 15% were seen once. The sequenced material came from central memory CD4+ T cells from blood. The source of these receptors is a man in his thirties or forties in good health.

The gene calls are TRBV5-4 and TRBJ2-5; 9 bases line up with TRBD2. The V gene's germline CDR1 is SGHNT and CDR2 YYREEE (reference sequence). The CDR3 has 15 amino acids. V dropped 4 bases and J dropped 3; count of bases not matched to a gene: 7. CDR3: CASSHGQRGEETQYF. CDR3 DNA sequence: TGTGCCAGCAGCCACGGCCAGCGGGGGGAAGAGACCCAGTACTTC. Variable domain in full (rest from reference TRBV5-4 and TRBJ2-5): ETGVTQSPTHLIKTRGQQVTLRCSSQSGHNTVSWYQQALGQGPQFIFQYYREEENGRGNFPPRFSGLQFPNYSSELNVNALELDDSALYLCASSHGQRGEETQYFGPGTRLLVL.

This clone was picked up a small number of times. The rearrangement uses TRBV2 and TRBJ2-7; D may be TRBD1 (6 bases). The V and J ends lost 2 bases and 2 bases respectively, with 13 bases between them. This CDR3 comprises 15 residues. Looked up from germline, CDR1 is SNHLY and CDR2 is FYNNEI. This CDR3 reads CASSEFPTGPYEQYF. The CDR3, as DNA: TGTGCCAGCAGTGAATTTCCGACAGGACCCTACGAGCAGTACTTC.

This clone was counted only a few times. V and J are TRBV28 and TRBJ2-1, with D unresolved. The CDR3 runs 12 residues. The V end lost 6 bases, the J end lost 7 bases, and 10 bases lay between the germline ends. Looked up from germline, CDR1 is MDHEN and CDR2 is SYDVKM. The CDR3 DNA is TGTGCCAGCAGGGCGGTAAATAATGAGCAGTTCTTC. This gives the protein CASRAVNNEQFF.

This clone was seen a handful of times. The chain joins TRBV20-1 to TRBJ2-1; D unresolved. The CDR3 extends over 11 amino acids. CDR1 DFQATT and CDR2 SNEGSKA come from the germline V gene (reference sequence). Trimming pared 6 bases from V and 10 bases from J, leaving 13 bases between. The CDR3 loop reads CSAVQVEEQFF. The CDR3 DNA follows: TGCAGTGCGGTACAAGTGGAGGAGCAGTTCTTC.

The sample holds a few counts of this clone. The gene calls are TRBV15 and TRBJ1-2; D ambiguous. This CDR3 region has 14 residues. V shed 0 bases and J shed 2 bases, with 7 bases lying between them. CDR1 LNHNV and CDR2 YYDKDF come from the germline V gene (reference sequence). The CDR3 region has the DNA TGTGCCACCAGCAGAGAGGAAGGGAACTATGGCTACACCTTC. Residues: CATSREEGNYGYTF.

This clone was recorded many times. The chain uses TRBV5-6 and TRBJ2-3; D is undetermined. V lost 4 bases and J 7 bases, leaving 13 bases between the germline ends. This CDR3 region has 13 residues. Germline V gene lookup returns CDR1 SGHDT and CDR2 YYEEEE. The CDR3 DNA follows: TGTGCCAGCAGCGATGGGATGAAAAATACGCAGTATTTT. It translates to CASSDGMKNTQYF.

The chain is built from TRBV18 and TRBJ2-1; 8 bases are shared with TRBD1. The CDR3 runs 16 residues. Looked up from germline, CDR1 is KGHSH and CDR2 is LQKENI. The J segment lost 3 bases and the V segment lost 3 bases, leaving 7 bases of the junction unmatched. The CDR3 spells CASSPANRGYYNEQFF. In DNA form, the CDR3 reads TGTGCCAGCTCACCCGCGAACAGGGGGTACTACAATGAGCAGTTCTTC.

A few counts support this clone. CDR3 sequence reads: CASSRKAGGRLETQYF. CDR3 DNA sequence: TGTGCCAGCAGCCGAAAAGCGGGAGGGCGGTTAGAGACCCAGTACTTC. The V gene is TRBV13, the J gene TRBJ2-5; 10 nucleotides line up with TRBD2. CDR3 size: 16 residues. The ends lost 5 bases at V and 4 bases at J; junction bases unmatched: 10. CDR1 and CDR2 (germline): PRHDT, FYEKMQ (reference sequence).

The chain links TRBV7-2 to TRBJ1-6, with 7 bases lining up with TRBD1. There are 16 residues in the CDR3. J was trimmed by 7 bases and V by 2 bases; bases with no gene match: 8. Germline V lookup: CDR1 SGHTA, CDR2 FQGNSA. The chain's CDR3 is CASSLYRGSGNSPLHF. DNA of the CDR3: TGTGCCAGCAGCTTATACAGGGGTTCGGGGAATTCACCCCTCCACTTT.

Note on this clone: The junction departs from germline at one end; a sequencing error may be responsible. This sequence joins TRBV5-1 and TRBJ1-1; 7 bases agree with TRBD1. Germline V gene data show CDR1 as SGHRS and CDR2 as YFSETQ. This CDR3 region has 16 residues. This CDR3 reads CASSLLQGSMNTEAFF. The CDR3 DNA follows: TGTGCCAGCAGCTTATTACAGGGGTCCATGAACACTGAAGCTTTCTTT.

This clone showed up just a few times. V gene TRBV9 combines with J gene TRBJ1-3, with TRBD1 identical over 11 bases. Germline CDR1 SGDLS, CDR2 YYNGEE. J gave up 2 bases and V 2 bases, and 6 bases lay outside the gene matches. CDR3 length: 17 residues. CDR3 DNA sequence: TGTGCCAGCAGCGTTTCTCCGGGACAGGGGGCTGGAAACACCATATATTTT. Protein product: CASSVSPGQGAGNTIYF.

The V and J genes are TRBV30 and TRBJ2-5; TRBD2 agrees at 10 bases. This CDR3 has 18 amino acids. Germline CDR1 and CDR2: GTSNPN and SVGIG (reference sequence). V was pared by 0 bases and J by 3 bases, with 13 bases of the junction left unmatched. The CDR3 DNA reads TGTGCCTGGAGTGTACCAATGGAGGGGCTAGCGGGAGAAGAGACCCAGTACTTC. Protein product: CAWSVPMEGLAGEETQYF. Combining the CDR3 with reference TRBV30 and TRBJ2-5 gives the whole variable domain SQTIHQWPATLVQPVGSPLSLECTVEGTSNPNLYWYRQAAGRGLQLLFYSVGIGQISSEVPQNLSASRPQDRQFILSSKKLLLSDSGFYLCAWSVPMEGLAGEETQYFGPGTRLLVL.

The chain has TRBV27 and TRBJ1-2; D is ambiguous. Looked up from germline, CDR1 is MNHEY and CDR2 is SMNVEV (reference sequence). CDR3 length: 16 amino acids. The ends were cut back, 5 bases at V and 4 bases at J, with 20 bases in the middle. Here the CDR3 reads CASSPLVVLRPYGYTF. The CDR3 coding sequence is TGTGCCAGCAGTCCCCTCGTGGTTTTGAGGCCCTATGGCTACACCTTC.

This clone has more than one count but fewer than ten. This chain connects TRBV28 to TRBJ1-5; D is unclear. CDR1 is MDHEN and CDR2 is SYDVKM in the germline V gene. The V end lost 6 bases, the J end lost 2 bases, and 5 bases lay between the germline ends. The CDR3 runs to 12 residues. CDR3 bases: TGTGCCAGCAGCCAGGGCAATCAGCCCCAGCATTTT. This codes for CASSQGNQPQHF.

This clone was seen more than once but under ten times. This chain joins TRBV30 and TRBJ1-1; D is uncertain. The germline V and J ends were trimmed by 1 base and 3 bases, with 9 bases remaining between them. CDR3 length equals 13 residues. CDR1 is GTSNPN, CDR2 SVGIG, per germline (reference sequence). The CDR3 DNA is TGTGCCTGGAGTGGGACGCAGGACACTGAAGCTTTCTTT. It translates to CAWSGTQDTEAFF. The whole variable domain, remainder taken from reference TRBV30 and TRBJ1-1, is SQTIHQWPATLVQPVGSPLSLECTVEGTSNPNLYWYRQAAGRGLQLLFYSVGIGQISSEVPQNLSASRPQDRQFILSSKKLLLSDSGFYLCAWSGTQDTEAFFGQGTRLTVV.

This clone was seen at least ten times. The chain's CDR3 is CASNRRGYTF. The CDR3, as DNA: TGTGCCAGCAACCGAAGAGGCTACACCTTC. The chain carries TRBV14 and TRBJ1-2; D not resolved. V was clipped by 7 bases and J by 8 bases, with 8 bases between them. The germline gives CDR1 SGHDN, CDR2 FVKESK. The CDR3 consists of 10 residues.

This clone was detected only a few times. The chain recombines TRBV29-1 with TRBJ1-2; 7 bases are shared with TRBD1. Germline trimming cut 5 bases from V and 4 bases from J; bases unmatched to any gene: 7. The CDR3 loop spans 13 amino acids. Germline-derived CDR1 and CDR2 are SQVTM and ANQGSEA. The CDR3 region has the DNA TGCAGCGTTCCACAGGGGATGGGCTATGGCTACACCTTC. Translating it yields CSVPQGMGYGYTF.

This clone was counted only a few times. V is TRBV6-1 and J is TRBJ1-2, with D maybe TRBD1 (6 bases). This CDR3 has 13 amino acids. CDR1 and CDR2 from the germline V gene are MNHNS and SASEGT. Trimming shortened V by 6 bases and J by 2 bases, and 10 bases separated the two germline ends. The CDR3 loop reads CASRQQGNYGYTF. CDR3 sequence (DNA): TGTGCCAGCAGACAACAGGGCAACTATGGCTACACCTTC.

V is TRBV28 and J is TRBJ1-5, with TRBD1 identical over 7 bases. Germline trimming cut 6 bases from V and 2 bases from J; bases unmatched to any gene: 4. The CDR3 is 14 residues long. The germline V gene encodes CDR1 MDHEN and CDR2 SYDVKM. CDR3 sequence reads: CASRIRGGNQPQHF. CDR3 DNA: TGTGCCAGCAGGATCAGGGGGGGCAATCAGCCCCAGCATTTT. The full variable domain, completed using reference TRBV28 and TRBJ1-5, is DVKVTQSSRYLVKRTGEKVFLECVQDMDHENMFWYRQDPGLGLRLIYFSYDVKMKEKGDIPEGYSVSREKKERFSLILESASTNQTSMYLCASRIRGGNQPQHFGDGTRLSIL.

This clone has more than one count but fewer than ten. V is TRBV4-3 and J is TRBJ2-1; D is uncertain. Germline V gives CDR1 LGHNA, CDR2 YSLEER. The CDR3 spans 12 residues. V was trimmed by 1 base and J by 10 bases, leaving 8 bases between them. DNA of the CDR3: TGCGCCAGCAGCCAAGGGATCGGGGAGCAGTTCTTC. It is translated as CASSQGIGEQFF.

V gene TRBV7-8 combines with J gene TRBJ2-1; no firm D call. This CDR3 contains 11 residues. The V and J ends lost 5 bases and 9 bases respectively, with 8 bases between them. Germline loops: CDR1 SGHVS, CDR2 FQNEAQ. The CDR3 reads CASSEYIEQFF. CDR3 coding DNA: TGTGCCAGCAGCGAGTATATTGAGCAGTTCTTC.